One sample yielded the 7 T cell receptor beta chains listed below, sequenced in a study of T cells in Graves' hyperthyroidism and ophthalmopathy. Amplification of TCR beta CDR3 regions used RNA as the template. RT-PCR in the first round (using the HTBI primer set) targeted the TCR CDR3. TCRdb reanalysed the multiplex PCR reads using MiXCR and keeps one entry per CDR3 protein. The data contain 360,000 or so distinct CDR3 sequences, approximately 16% of them seen just once; the ten biggest clones take up about 21%. Source material: blood. The receptors come from an older woman with Graves' ophthalmopathy.

This sequence joins TRBV7-9 and TRBJ2-2, with 8 nucleotides matching TRBD2. This CDR3 has 11 amino acids. From germline, CDR1 is SEHNR and CDR2 FQNEAQ (reference sequence). With 11 bases clipped from V and 7 bases from J, the junction kept 3 bases outside the gene matches. The CDR3 reads CAVREGGELFF. CDR3 DNA sequence: TGTGCCGTCCGGGAGGGCGGGGAGCTGTTTTTT. Based on the CDR3 plus reference TRBV7-9 and TRBJ2-2, the full variable domain is DTGVSQNPRHKITKRGQNVTFRCDPISEHNRLYWYRQTLGQGPEFLTYFQNEAQLEKSRLLSDRFSAERPKGSFSTLEIQRTEQGDSAMYLCAVREGGELFFGEGSRLTVL.

With respect to this clonotype: This may stem from a read error, because a much larger clone lies one nucleotide away. The rearrangement joins TRBV12-3 or TRBV12-4 to TRBJ2-7; D is ambiguous. The CDR3 is made up of 13 amino acids. Trimming removed 2 bases from V and 2 bases from J, with 7 bases in between. The CDR3 loop reads CASSLQNPYEQYF. CDR3 coding DNA: TGTGCCAGCAGTTTACAGAACCCCTACGAGCAGTACTTC.

On this clonotype itself: Mismatch with germline at one junction end may stem from a read error. The chain joins TRBV7-9 to TRBJ2-3; possibly TRBD1 for D (5 bases). The germline V gene encodes CDR1 SEHNR and CDR2 FQNEAQ (reference sequence). CDR3 size: 15 residues. The DNA of the CDR3 is TGTGCCAGCAGATCCTTAGGTAGGAGCACAGGTACGCAGTATTTT. Translated, it gives CASRSLGRSTGTQYF. Filled out from reference TRBV7-9 and TRBJ2-3, the complete variable domain reads DTGVSQNPRHKITKRGQNVTFRCDPISEHNRLYWYRQTLGQGPEFLTYFQNEAQLEKSRLLSDRFSAERPKGSFSTLEIQRTEQGDSAMYLCASRSLGRSTGTQYFGPGTRLTVL.

This clonotype was counted between two and nine times. V is TRBV5-1 and J is TRBJ2-1, with unresolved D. The germline gives CDR1 SGHRS, CDR2 YFSETQ. This CDR3 spans 12 amino acids. The germline V and J ends were trimmed by 4 bases and 12 bases, with 14 bases remaining between them. The CDR3 bases are TGCGCCAGCAGCGAGGACCATTTTGGGCAGTTCTTC. It translates to CASSEDHFGQFF.

Many counts were recorded for this clonotype. The rearrangement joins TRBV18 to TRBJ2-7; D unresolved. This CDR3 has 13 residues. From germline, CDR1 is KGHSH and CDR2 LQKENI. V was clipped by 4 bases and J by 1 base, with 8 bases between them. The CDR3 loop is CASSLPSSYEQYF. CDR3 nucleotides: TGTGCCAGCTCACTCCCGAGTTCCTACGAGCAGTACTTC. Full variable domain (outside the CDR3, taken from reference TRBV18 and TRBJ2-7): NAGVMQNPRHLVRRRGQEARLRCSPMKGHSHVYWYRQLPEEGLKFMVYLQKENIIDESGMPKERFSAEFPKEGPSILRIQQVVRGDSAAYFCASSLPSSYEQYFGPGTRLTVT.

This clonotype has a single count. This chain joins TRBV20-1 and TRBJ2-3, with 8 bases aligning to TRBD1. Germline-derived CDR1 and CDR2 are DFQATT and SNEGSKA (reference sequence). The J segment lost 4 bases and the V segment lost 2 bases, leaving 20 bases of the junction unmatched. The CDR3 length is 19 residues. The CDR3 sequence is CSARRTGLTAGPYADTQYF. DNA of the CDR3: TGCAGTGCTAGAAGGACAGGGTTGACAGCGGGCCCGTATGCAGATACGCAGTATTTT.

This clonotype was detected many times. This rearrangement joins TRBV12-5 to TRBJ2-3, with unresolved D. Looked up from germline, CDR1 is LGHNT and CDR2 is FRNRAP. V lost 6 bases to trimming and J lost 8 bases, with 12 bases between them. There are 12 residues in the CDR3. The CDR3 is CASGADIGTQYF. In nucleotides, the CDR3 is TGTGCTAGTGGGGCTGATATTGGTACGCAGTATTTT.